This entry describes one T cell receptor (beta chain). Its antigen is not known. The authors ran a second PCR of 7 to 11 cycles using a sample-barcoded 5' primer and a J-beta primer mix. TCRdb reanalysed the 5' RACE reads using MiXCR and keeps one entry per CDR3 protein. The sample records more than 1 million distinct CDR3 sequences, more than 35% being singletons. Germline V gene data show CDR1 as SGHDN and CDR2 as FVKESK. Trimming removed 2 bases at V and 6 bases at J, with 18 bases between. There are 16 residues in the CDR3. This specimen comes from a study of blood T cells in healthy people across ages. On the study more broadly: Template switching picked up about one barcoded beta molecule for each two T cells. Study results and caveats: Estimated diversity, derived from one million T cells, was regarded as an underestimate. Unknown CMV status may confound age-related changes in expanded clones.

Sequencing used blood. This receptor was taken from a woman aged 55 to 70 in good health. V and J are TRBV14 and TRBJ2-3; perhaps TRBD2 as D (5 bases). The CDR3 nucleotides are TGTGCCAGCAGCCAATCGATGAGGGAGAAGTGGGATACGCAGTATTTT. Protein sequence: CASSQSMREKWDTQYF.